This entry lists 32 T cell receptor beta chains sequenced from one sample in a study of blood T cell repertoires in COVID-19. Measured with immunoSEQ multiplex PCR; TCRdb has only the in-frame clones, and not every one. The table has tens of thousands of clones, approximately 88% seen once. Material: peripheral blood. The receptors were gathered from a human donor in a cohort sampled during active COVID-19.

CDR3 DNA sequence: TGTGCCTGGAGCGGACAGGTCAACACCGGGGAGCTGTTTTTT. This encodes CAWSGQVNTGELFF. The gene calls are TRBV30 and TRBJ2-2; TRBD1 aligns across 7 bases. The CDR3 is made up of 14 amino acids. The trim removed 3 bases at V and 2 bases at J, leaving 3 bases unmatched. Germline V gene lookup returns CDR1 GTSNPN and CDR2 SVGIG (reference sequence).

The V call is TRBV7-9, the J call TRBJ2-1, with D possibly being TRBD2 (6 bases). The germline V gene encodes CDR1 SEHNR and CDR2 FQNEAQ (reference sequence). Trimming removed 5 bases at V and 4 bases at J, with 18 bases between. There are 16 residues in the CDR3. The CDR3 DNA sequence: TGTGCCAGCAGCCAACTCGGGAGCCCTTCTTACAATGAGCAGTTCTTC. Translating it yields CASSQLGSPSYNEQFF. The full variable domain, with the rest looked up from reference TRBV7-9 and TRBJ2-1, is DTGVSQNPRHKITKRGQNVTFRCDPISEHNRLYWYRQTLGQGPEFLTYFQNEAQLEKSRLLSDRFSAERPKGSFSTLEIQRTEQGDSAMYLCASSQLGSPSYNEQFFGPGTRLTVL.

The rearrangement joins TRBV5-4 to TRBJ2-5; 13 positions agree with TRBD2. Trimming took 4 bases from V and 1 from J; bases not matched to a gene: 4. CDR3 length equals 16 residues. Germline CDR1 is SGHNT and CDR2 is YYREEE (reference sequence). DNA for the CDR3: TGTGCCAGCAGCAATGGACTAGCGGGGGCCCAAGAGACCCAGTACTTC. Its protein is CASSNGLAGAQETQYF.

Only one count was recorded for this clone. CDR3 in amino acids: CASSLSSVSNQPQHF. The CDR3 DNA reads TGTGCCAGCAGTTTATCGTCAGTTTCCAATCAGCCCCAGCATTTT. The J gene is TRBJ1-5, the V gene TRBV27; D unclear. The CDR3 runs 15 residues. Trimming took off 0 bases at V and 3 bases at J, with 9 bases between the two ends. Per germline, CDR1 MNHEY and CDR2 SMNVEV (reference sequence).

This clone has only one observation. The chain is built from TRBV2 and TRBJ2-5; 14 bases agree with TRBD2. In germline, CDR1 is SNHLY, CDR2 FYNNEI. Trimming at V came to 4 bases and at J to 5 bases, leaving 6 bases not matched to a gene. This CDR3 spans 16 amino acids. The CDR3: CASSAGTSGSRETQYF. The CDR3 DNA reads as TGTGCCAGCAGTGCTGGGACTAGCGGGAGCAGGGAGACCCAGTACTTC. The whole variable domain, filled in from reference TRBV2 and TRBJ2-5, reads EPEVTQTPSHQVTQMGQEVILRCVPISNHLYFYWYRQILGQKVEFLVSFYNNEISEKSEIFDDQFSVERPDGSNFTLKIRSTKLEDSAMYFCASSAGTSGSRETQYFGPGTRLLVL.

The chain is built from TRBV4-1 and TRBJ2-5, with D perhaps TRBD1 (5 bases). CDR1 is MGHRA and CDR2 is YSYEKL in the germline V gene. The V end lost 5 bases, the J end lost 4 bases, and 17 bases lay between the germline ends. There are 15 residues in the CDR3. The CDR3 DNA follows: TGCGCCAGCAGCTCCCCCAGGGAACTTATAGAGACCCAGTACTTC. Translated, it gives CASSSPRELIETQYF.

This chain joins TRBV15 and TRBJ2-7; TRBD1 is a possible D gene (5 bases). The CDR3 covers 14 residues. Germline values: CDR1 LNHNV, CDR2 YYDKDF (reference sequence). The V gene lost 1 base and the J gene lost 2 bases, with 9 bases spanning the gap. The CDR3 here is CATSRVADTYEQYF. In nucleotides, the CDR3 is TGTGCCACCAGCAGAGTCGCGGACACCTACGAGCAGTACTTC.

This clone was observed a few times. The chain joins TRBV3-1 (or the pseudogene TRBV3-2) to TRBJ2-2; D is undetermined. From germline, CDR1 is LGHDT and CDR2 YNNKEL (reference sequence). This CDR3 has 11 residues. Deletions cut 6 bases from V and 5 bases from J, with 4 bases between. CDR3 nucleotide sequence: TGTGCCAGCAGATCAACCGGGGAGCTGTTTTTT. As protein: CASRSTGELFF.

The J gene is TRBJ1-5, the V gene TRBV2; D remains unclear. Between the trimmed V and J ends, which lost 5 bases and 0 bases, there was a span of 11 bases. The CDR3 has 15 amino acids. The germline V gene has CDR1 SNHLY and CDR2 FYNNEI. This chain's CDR3 is CASSRSAGSNQPQHF. DNA for the CDR3: TGTGCCAGCAGTCGCTCTGCAGGTAGCAATCAGCCCCAGCATTTT.

The V and J genes are TRBV12-3 or TRBV12-4 and TRBJ2-1, with D hard to call. The CDR3 spans 13 residues. V gave up 5 bases and J gave up 2 bases, with 7 bases separating them. The CDR3 DNA follows: TGTGCCAGCAGTCTAGGTACCTACAATGAGCAGTTCTTC. Protein: CASSLGTYNEQFF.

This chain links TRBV5-1 with TRBJ2-7; D is possibly TRBD1 (6 bases). This CDR3 comprises 15 residues. Germline loops: CDR1 SGHRS, CDR2 YFSETQ. V gave up 3 bases and J gave up 0 bases, with 13 bases separating them. This CDR3 is CASSYRTESSYEQYF. The CDR3 DNA follows: TGCGCCAGCAGCTACCGGACAGAAAGCTCCTACGAGCAGTACTTC.

The chain combines TRBV18 with TRBJ1-1; a possible D gene is TRBD1 (6 bases). From germline, CDR1 is KGHSH and CDR2 LQKENI. Trimming took 6 bases from V and 3 from J, leaving 11 bases between them. This CDR3 region has 13 residues. The CDR3 protein is CASSRTADTEAFF. The CDR3 nucleotides read TGTGCCAGCTCGCGGACAGCGGACACTGAAGCTTTCTTT.

The chain employs TRBV30 and TRBJ2-7; D unresolved. Germline V gives CDR1 GTSNPN, CDR2 SVGIG (reference sequence). V shed 0 bases and J shed 2 bases, with 5 bases lying between them. The CDR3 sequence is 12 residues long. CDR3 region: CAWSVAPYEQYF. DNA for the CDR3: TGTGCCTGGAGTGTGGCCCCCTACGAGCAGTACTTC.

The V gene is TRBV19, the J gene TRBJ1-1, with 8 positions matching TRBD1. This CDR3 comprises 15 residues. J gave up 7 bases and V 0 bases, and 7 bases lay outside the gene matches. Per the germline V gene, CDR1 is LNHDA and CDR2 is SQIVND (reference sequence). CDR3 protein: CASSIDLGQVNEAFF. The CDR3, as DNA: TGTGCCAGTAGTATAGACCTGGGACAGGTCAATGAAGCTTTCTTT.

The V call is TRBV7-9, the J call TRBJ2-7; D perhaps matches TRBD2 (6 bases). From germline, CDR1 is SEHNR and CDR2 FQNEAQ (reference sequence). This CDR3 is 16 amino acids long. Trimming removed 10 bases at V and 0 bases at J, with 22 bases between. The CDR3 sequence: CATSLATFTSSYEQYF. The CDR3 DNA follows: TGTGCCACCTCTCTAGCGACATTCACGAGCTCCTACGAGCAGTACTTC.

This rearrangement joins TRBV7-9 to TRBJ2-7; TRBD2 matches at 7 bases. Unmatched junction bases numbered 17, after V lost 5 bases and J lost 1 base. CDR3 length: 18 amino acids. Germline V CDR1 and CDR2: SEHNR, FQNEAQ (reference sequence). CDR3 DNA: TGTGCCAGCAGCCCAATGGGGGGGGAGAGTATTGGTTCCTACGAGCAGTACTTC. Protein: CASSPMGGESIGSYEQYF.

This chain joins TRBV6-5 and TRBJ2-5; 9 bases match TRBD2. The germline V gene has CDR1 MNHEY and CDR2 SVGAGI. The J segment lost 1 base and the V segment lost 0 bases, leaving 3 bases of the junction unmatched. The CDR3 totals 16 residues. CDR3 loop: CASSYSVAGAQETQYF. The CDR3 DNA sequence: TGTGCCAGCAGTTACTCGGTAGCGGGGGCCCAAGAGACCCAGTACTTC.

V and J are TRBV13 and TRBJ2-5; D remains ambiguous. This CDR3 region has 12 residues. CDR1 is PRHDT, CDR2 FYEKMQ, per germline (reference sequence). With 7 bases removed from V and 3 bases from J, the gap between germline ends came to 9 bases. The CDR3 nucleotides read TGTGCCAGCACGTTGCGAGAAGAGACCCAGTACTTC. It is translated as CASTLREETQYF.

Here the CDR3 reads CASSRGQGGSPAFF. CDR3 DNA sequence: TGTGCCAGCAGCCGGGGACAGGGGGGGTCCCCCGCGTTTTTT. The chain carries TRBV7-3 and TRBJ1-4; 11 nucleotides agree with TRBD1. Per germline, CDR1 SGHTA and CDR2 FQGTGA. Losses at the gene ends were 5 bases for V and 16 bases for J; bases not matched to a gene: 12. The CDR3 totals 14 residues.

This rearrangement joins TRBV30 to TRBJ2-7; D perhaps matches TRBD1 (6 bases). Germline V gene sequence: CDR1 GTSNPN, CDR2 SVGIG (reference sequence). Trimming removed 5 bases at V and 3 bases at J, with 14 bases between. The CDR3 length is 13 residues. CDR3 nucleotide sequence: TGTGCCTGGTCGGGACATAGGCTCTACGAGCAGTACTTC. Translated, it gives CAWSGHRLYEQYF. Using reference TRBV30 and TRBJ2-7 for the parts outside the CDR3, the full variable domain is SQTIHQWPATLVQPVGSPLSLECTVEGTSNPNLYWYRQAAGRGLQLLFYSVGIGQISSEVPQNLSASRPQDRQFILSSKKLLLSDSGFYLCAWSGHRLYEQYFGPGTRLTVT.

The chain has TRBV11-2 and TRBJ2-5; weak D call: TRBD2 (5 bases). Between the trimmed V and J ends, which lost 6 bases and 1 base, there was a span of 18 bases. In germline, CDR1 is SGHAT, CDR2 FQNNGV. The CDR3 is made up of 16 amino acids. The CDR3 DNA follows: TGTGCCAGCAGGTCCGGGAAGGGCCCCCGCCAAGAGACCCAGTACTTC. Amino acid sequence: CASRSGKGPRQETQYF.

The rearrangement joins TRBV29-1 to TRBJ1-1; D is perhaps TRBD1 (6 bases). V gave up 7 bases and J gave up 1 base, with 13 bases separating them. This CDR3 has 13 residues. The germline gives CDR1 SQVTM, CDR2 ANQGSEA. The CDR3 spells CSAHGTPNTEAFF. CDR3 coding DNA: TGCAGCGCACATGGGACACCGAACACTGAAGCTTTCTTT.

The chain combines TRBV28 with TRBJ2-7, with 9 positions matching TRBD1. In germline, CDR1 is MDHEN, CDR2 SYDVKM. J was trimmed by 0 bases and V by 6 bases; bases with no gene match: 9. The CDR3 contains 16 residues. CDR3 region: CASRSVGQGVSYEQYF. The CDR3 region has the DNA TGTGCCAGCAGGTCCGTGGGACAGGGAGTCTCCTACGAGCAGTACTTC.

The V gene is TRBV27, the J gene TRBJ1-2; TRBD1 matches at 9 bases. The V gene's germline CDR1 is MNHEY and CDR2 SMNVEV (reference sequence). This CDR3 region has 15 residues. The junction had 9 bases not matched to a gene; V was cut back by 4 bases and J by 6 bases. The CDR3 here is CASSSRDRALHGYTF. The DNA of the CDR3 is TGTGCCAGCAGTTCCCGGGACAGGGCATTGCATGGCTACACCTTC.

This clone has more than one count but fewer than ten. The J gene is TRBJ1-1, the V gene TRBV19; no clear D gene. The CDR3 sequence is 14 residues long. Trimming cost V 7 bases and J 0 bases, with 12 bases left between them. CDR1 and CDR2 (germline): LNHDA, SQIVND (reference sequence). The CDR3, as DNA: TGTGCCAGTACCCTCGGGCGGGTGAACACTGAAGCTTTCTTT. It yields the protein CASTLGRVNTEAFF.

The chain is built from TRBV7-9 and TRBJ1-1, with 9 bases lining up with TRBD1. V dropped 5 bases and J dropped 4; count of bases not matched to a gene: 8. This CDR3 region has 15 residues. CDR1 is SEHNR, CDR2 FQNEAQ, per germline (reference sequence). The CDR3 DNA sequence: TGTGCCAGCAGCGTCACAGGGGGCGGGCGCACTGAAGCTTTCTTT. It translates to CASSVTGGGRTEAFF.

V and J are TRBV7-8 and TRBJ1-2; TRBD1 aligns across 8 bases. CDR1 and CDR2 from the germline V gene are SGHVS and FQNEAQ. J was trimmed by 2 bases and V by 0 bases; bases with no gene match: 5. The CDR3 covers 16 residues. Written as DNA, the CDR3 is TGTGCCAGCAGCTTAGCAAACAGGGGGTCGAACTATGGCTACACCTTC. Translated, it gives CASSLANRGSNYGYTF.

The CDR3 protein is CASSQEEVRGYNEQFF. CDR3 coding DNA: TGTGCCAGCAGCCAAGAGGAGGTGAGGGGGTACAATGAGCAGTTCTTC. The chain is built from TRBV4-2 and TRBJ2-1; weak D call: TRBD1 (6 bases). This CDR3 comprises 16 residues. The V end lost 0 bases, the J end lost 4 bases, and 13 bases lay between the germline ends. Per the germline V gene, CDR1 is LGHNA and CDR2 is YNFKEQ.

This chain uses TRBV27 with TRBJ2-4; 10 nucleotides line up with TRBD2. CDR1 and CDR2 (germline): MNHEY, SMNVEV (reference sequence). The length of the CDR3 is 16 residues. V shed 2 bases and J 9 bases; nucleotides not matched to a gene: 10. DNA of the CDR3: TGTGCCAGCAGTTTAGCTAGCGGGGGCAGCGGGATCATTCAGTACTTC. Its protein is CASSLASGGSGIIQYF.

The chain joins TRBV7-2 to TRBJ2-6; TRBD1 agrees at 7 bases. J gave up 0 bases and V 0 bases, and 14 bases lay outside the gene matches. Germline CDR1 reads SGHTA; CDR2 reads FQGNSA. The CDR3 has 21 amino acids. The CDR3 reads CASSLAPYVDRAFSGANVLTF. CDR3 in DNA: TGTGCCAGCAGCTTAGCCCCCTATGTTGACAGGGCCTTCTCTGGGGCCAACGTCCTGACTTTC.

This rearrangement joins TRBV2 to TRBJ1-3, with a possible D match to TRBD1 (6 bases). The V end was cut by 7 bases, the J end by 3 bases, with 10 bases between. In germline, CDR1 is SNHLY, CDR2 FYNNEI. CDR3 length: 13 residues. CDR3 DNA sequence: TGTGCCAGCATGGAACAGGGTGGAAACACCATATATTTT. Its protein product is CASMEQGGNTIYF.

This clone was picked up one time. The chain joins TRBV30 to TRBJ1-4; maybe TRBD1 (6 bases). CDR1 is GTSNPN and CDR2 is SVGIG in the germline V gene (reference sequence). Between the trimmed V and J ends, which lost 0 bases and 3 bases, there was a span of 11 bases. The length of the CDR3 is 15 residues. The CDR3 DNA is TGTGCCTGGAGTGTAATCCAGGGGTCTAATGAAAAACTGTTTTTT. Amino acids: CAWSVIQGSNEKLFF.